The 5 T cell receptor beta chains below come from one sample, sequenced in a study of blood T cell repertoires in COVID-19. Method: immunoSEQ multiplex PCR; TCRdb's copy keeps in-frame clones and lacks some. The repertoire includes roughly 260,000 clones, 88% of them detected once, and roughly 4% sits in the top ten. The specimen was peripheral blood. Receptors originate from a man aged 60 to 69 who had recovered from COVID-19.

V usage is TRBV3-1 (or the pseudogene TRBV3-2) and J usage is TRBJ2-6, with D perhaps matching TRBD1 (6 bases). Germline lookup yields CDR1 LGHDT and CDR2 YNNKEL (reference sequence). This CDR3 spans 18 amino acids. V was shortened by 4 bases and J by 0 bases, with 16 bases between the two germline ends. Here the CDR3 DNA reads TGTGCCAGCAGCCCTTCGGACAGACTCAGCTCTGGGGCCAACGTCCTGACTTTC. This sequence encodes CASSPSDRLSSGANVLTF.

This clone has only one observation. This chain connects TRBV5-1 to TRBJ1-2; possible D gene TRBD1, 5 bases. Per germline, CDR1 SGHRS and CDR2 YFSETQ. V shed 4 bases and J shed 8 bases, with 12 bases lying between them. This CDR3 contains 12 residues. For the CDR3, the DNA is TGCGCCAGCAGCCCCAGGGATAGCGGCTACACCTTC. This sequence encodes CASSPRDSGYTF.

The V and J genes are TRBV2 and TRBJ1-3, with 7 bases identical to TRBD1. CDR1 SNHLY and CDR2 FYNNEI come from the germline V gene. The V gene end was trimmed by 6 bases and the J gene end by 4 bases; junction bases not matched to a gene: 3. This CDR3 contains 13 residues. CDR3 sequence reads: CASSEGAGNTIYF. As DNA, the CDR3 is TGTGCCAGCAGCGAGGGGGCCGGAAACACCATATATTTT.

The V call is TRBV5-5, the J call TRBJ1-2; D remains ambiguous. Germline-derived CDR1 and CDR2 are SGHKS and YYEKEE (reference sequence). The CDR3 loop spans 18 amino acids. Trimming stripped 2 bases from V and 0 bases from J, with 20 bases between. The CDR3 loop is CASSFSVSGSGPNYGYTF. The CDR3 coding sequence is TGTGCCAGCAGCTTCAGCGTAAGCGGCAGTGGACCTAACTATGGCTACACCTTC. The whole variable domain, filled in from reference TRBV5-5 and TRBJ1-2, reads DAGVTQSPTHLIKTRGQQVTLRCSPISGHKSVSWYQQVLGQGPQFIFQYYEKEERGRGNFPDRFSARQFPNYSSELNVNALLLGDSALYLCASSFSVSGSGPNYGYTFGSGTRLTVV.

This chain joins TRBV7-3 and TRBJ2-3; D is unresolved. Trimming pared 5 bases from V and 1 base from J, leaving 16 bases between. CDR3 length: 16 residues. CDR1 and CDR2 from the germline V gene are SGHTA and FQGTGA. As DNA, the CDR3 is TGTGCCAGCAGCCCACAGAGCCTTTCCGGCACAGATACGCAGTATTTT. As protein: CASSPQSLSGTDTQYF.